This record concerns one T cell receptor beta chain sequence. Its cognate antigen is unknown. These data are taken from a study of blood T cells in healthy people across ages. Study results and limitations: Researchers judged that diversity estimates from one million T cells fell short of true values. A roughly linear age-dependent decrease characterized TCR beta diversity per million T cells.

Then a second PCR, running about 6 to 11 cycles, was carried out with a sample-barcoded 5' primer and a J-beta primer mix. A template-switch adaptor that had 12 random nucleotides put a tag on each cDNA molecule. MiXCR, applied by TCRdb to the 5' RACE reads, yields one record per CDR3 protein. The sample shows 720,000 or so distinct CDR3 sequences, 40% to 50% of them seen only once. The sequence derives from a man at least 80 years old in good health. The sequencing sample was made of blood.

The CDR3 is CASSYSSRRGTQYF. In nucleotides, the CDR3 is TGTGCCAGCAGTTACTCGTCCCGGAGAGGGACCCAGTACTTC. The V gene is TRBV6-5, the J gene TRBJ2-5, with D hard to call. The germline CDR1 and CDR2 sequences are MNHEY and SVGAGI. The CDR3 extends over 14 amino acids. Trimming left V 0 bases short and J 7 bases short, with 12 bases between.